The clone carrying this T cell receptor beta chain was detected only a few times. Its antigen remains unknown. The source of the sample is a study of cytomegalovirus exposure and HLA in healthy donors. Regarding the study as a whole: What a later analysis reportedly showed was that an Asian-associated ancestry cluster had fewer N-insertions than the approximately 670-donor mean. A later analysis linked around 17,000 TCR beta sequences to HLA alleles at 0.05 false discovery rate. Earlier analysis found most TCR beta V segments productive about 90% or about 30% of the time.

In germline, CDR1 is ENHRY, CDR2 SYGVKD. The CDR3 extends over 14 amino acids. V trimming: 6 bases; J trimming: 10 bases; junction bases outside the gene matches: 6. Samples came from healthy bone marrow donors. With 60 Vbeta and 13 Jbeta primers, the PCR was carried out. Method: immunoSEQ multiplex PCR; TCRdb's copy keeps in-frame clones and lacks some. Found here are 95,000 to 110,000 clones, around 80% of them singletons; the top ten hold approximately 1.7%. Sequencing used PBMCs. The chain combines TRBV10-3 with TRBJ1-6; 10 bases line up with TRBD1. The TCR sequence derives from a woman aged 40 to 55 in good health and CMV-seronegative. CDR3 sequence: CAIRGTGVDSPLHF. CDR3 DNA: TGTGCCATCAGGGGGACAGGGGTCGACTCACCCCTCCACTTT.